Included here is one T cell receptor beta chain sequence, with context. V gave up 2 bases and J gave up 1 base, with 18 bases separating them. This CDR3 comprises 19 residues. In germline, CDR1 is KGHSH, CDR2 LQKENI. The sample belongs to a study of blood T cell repertoires in COVID-19. At the level of the study: Sites across the United States, Italy and Spain contributed samples from acute and convalescent COVID-19. Sources were T cells, B-cell-depleted T cells, or PBMCs; the material itself was cDNA or gDNA.

Per the study methods: The authors estimated nucleated cell counts from reference gene primer amplification. The repertoire was sequenced with immunoSEQ multiplex PCR; TCRdb's copy has only in-frame clones and lacks some. V and J calls and clone size come straight from that table; D and trimming were deduced from the DNA. The repertoire holds over 200,000 clones, with roughly 76% as singletons. This sequence joins TRBV18 and TRBJ2-6; D perhaps matches TRBD1 (5 bases). This clonotype originated in a human donor in a cohort sampled during active COVID-19. The sequencing sample was made of peripheral blood. DNA for the CDR3: TGTGCCAGCTCACCATGGGGTGGGGCCCTACGTTCTGGGGCCAACGTCCTGACTTTC. Protein sequence: CASSPWGGALRSGANVLTF.